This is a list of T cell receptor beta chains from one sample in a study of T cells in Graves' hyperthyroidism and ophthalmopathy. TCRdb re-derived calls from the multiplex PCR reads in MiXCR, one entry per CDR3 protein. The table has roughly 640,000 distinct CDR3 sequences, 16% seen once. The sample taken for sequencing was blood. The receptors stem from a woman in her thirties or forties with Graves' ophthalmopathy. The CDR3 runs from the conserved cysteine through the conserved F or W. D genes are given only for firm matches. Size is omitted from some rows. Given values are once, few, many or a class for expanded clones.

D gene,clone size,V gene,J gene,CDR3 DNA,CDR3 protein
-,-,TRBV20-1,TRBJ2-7,TGCAGTGCTAGAGGAGAATATAGCGGAGATTCCTACGAGCAGTACTTC,CSARGEYSGDSYEQYF
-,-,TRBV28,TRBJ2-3,TGTGCCAGCACTCAAGATAGGGGTTCGACAGATACGCAGTATTTT,CASTQDRGSTDTQYF
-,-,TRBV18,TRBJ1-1,TGTGCCAGCTCACCAGGGGAAGGGGAAACTGAAGCTTTCTTT,CASSPGEGETEAFF
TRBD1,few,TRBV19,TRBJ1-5,TGTGCCAGTAGGGGAGGGACAGGATTCAATCAGCCCCAGCATTTT,CASRGGTGFNQPQHF
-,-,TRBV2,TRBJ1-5,TGTGCCAGCATTCCGACCCGGACGGGCAATCAGCCCCAGCATTTT,CASIPTRTGNQPQHF
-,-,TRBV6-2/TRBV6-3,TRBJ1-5,TGTGCCAGCAGTGTCCAGGACCGTCAGCCCCAGCATTTT,CASSVQDRQPQHF
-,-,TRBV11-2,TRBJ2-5,TGTGCCAGCAGCCCTATTAGGGCGCCTGAAGAGACCCAGTACTTC,CASSPIRAPEETQYF
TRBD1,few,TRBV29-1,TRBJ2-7,TGCAGCGTTGAGTCCCCCGACAGGGGCGAGCAGTACTTC,CSVESPDRGEQYF
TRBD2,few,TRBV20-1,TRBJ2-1,TGCAGTGCTAACGCTCATAGCGGGGAGACCTACAATGAGCAGTTCTTC,CSANAHSGETYNEQFF
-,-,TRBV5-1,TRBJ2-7,TGCGCCAGCAGCTTGCGCAGTCTGATCTACGAGCAGTACTTC,CASSLRSLIYEQYF
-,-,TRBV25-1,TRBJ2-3,TGTGCCACCCTCCTAGGAGATACGCAGTATTTT,CATLLGDTQYF
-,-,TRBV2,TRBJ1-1,TGTGCCAGCAGTGAGTGGTCGAGGAACACTGAAGCTTTCTTT,CASSEWSRNTEAFF
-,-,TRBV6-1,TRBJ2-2,TGTGCCAGCAGTGCGCAGGAAGGCACCGGGGAGCTGTTTTTT,CASSAQEGTGELFF
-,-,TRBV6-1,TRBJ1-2,TGTGCCAGCAGTAATACAGGGTCTGTCAATGGCTACACCTTC,CASSNTGSVNGYTF
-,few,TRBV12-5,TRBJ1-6,TGTGCTAGTGGTTTGGATCCCGACCGGGCCTATAATTCACCCCTCCACTTT,CASGLDPDRAYNSPLHF
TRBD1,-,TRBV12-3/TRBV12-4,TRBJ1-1,TGTGCCAGCAGCCCGACAGGGACCAACACTGAAGCTTTCTTT,CASSPTGTNTEAFF
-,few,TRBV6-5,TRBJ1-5,TGTGCCAGCAGTTACCCTGCGTATAGCAATCAGCCCCAGCATTTT,CASSYPAYSNQPQHF
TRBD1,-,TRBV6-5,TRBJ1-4,TGTGCCAGCAGTGGCGACAGGGGAACTAATGAAAAACTGTTTTTT,CASSGDRGTNEKLFF
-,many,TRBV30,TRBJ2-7,TGTGCCTGGAGCGACAATCAGAGACAGTACTTC,CAWSDNQRQYF
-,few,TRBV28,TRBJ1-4,TGTGCCAGCAGTTTCGACAGAATTAGTGAAAAACTGTTTTTT,CASSFDRISEKLFF
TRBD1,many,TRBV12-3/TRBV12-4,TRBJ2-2,TGTGCCAGCAGTCCGCGACAGGGAAACACCGGGGAGCTGTTTTTT,CASSPRQGNTGELFF
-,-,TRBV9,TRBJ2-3,TGTGCCAGCAGCGTCCAAGGCCTGGGAGATACGCAGTATTTT,CASSVQGLGDTQYF
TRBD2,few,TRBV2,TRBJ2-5,TGTGCCAGCAGGCGGGAGTCCCCAGAGACCCAGTACTTC,CASRRESPETQYF
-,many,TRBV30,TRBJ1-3,TGTGCCTGGAACAGCCTCTCTGGAAACACCATATATTTT,CAWNSLSGNTIYF
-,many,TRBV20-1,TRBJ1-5,TGCAGTGCTAGACGAGGGACTGGAGGCAATCAGCCCCAGCATTTT,CSARRGTGGNQPQHF
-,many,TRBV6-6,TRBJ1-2,TGTGCCAGCAGTTACTCGTCTCGGGGGATATATGGCTACACCTTC,CASSYSSRGIYGYTF
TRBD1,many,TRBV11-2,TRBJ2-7,TGTGCCAGCAGCTTTGGGACAGGGCCCTACGAGCAGTACTTC,CASSFGTGPYEQYF
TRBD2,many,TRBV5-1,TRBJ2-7,TGCGCCAGCAGCACCACTAGCGGGAGGAACGAGCAGTACTTC,CASSTTSGRNEQYF
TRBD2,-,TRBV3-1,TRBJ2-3,TGTGCCAGCAGCTCCCCGGGACTAGCGGGGGGGCCGGTAACAGATACGCAGTATTTT,CASSSPGLAGGPVTDTQYF
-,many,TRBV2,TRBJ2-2,TGTGCCAGCACGAGGAGGGAGTCCACCGGGGAGCTGTTTTTT,CASTRRESTGELFF
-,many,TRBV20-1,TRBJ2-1,TGCAGTCGACTTCCCCCGGGACGAGAACGCAATGAGCAGTTCTTC,CSRLPPGRERNEQFF
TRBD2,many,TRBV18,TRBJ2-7,TGTGCCAGCTCATTACTAGCGGGAGGAGTTGACGAGCAGTACTTC,CASSLLAGGVDEQYF
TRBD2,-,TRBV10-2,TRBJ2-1,TGCGCCAGCAAGGGGAGCGGGGGGGCGGGTGAGCAGTTCTTC,CASKGSGGAGEQFF
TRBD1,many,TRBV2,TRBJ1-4,TGTGCCAGCAACCCGCAGGGGGCAGAACTGTTTTTT,CASNPQGAELFF
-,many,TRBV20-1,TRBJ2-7,TGCAGTGCTAGAGCCCGACTTACGGTCGAGGAGCAGTACTTC,CSARARLTVEEQYF
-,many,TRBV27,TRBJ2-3,TGTGCCATCCCAATGTATTCGCGGCGGGGCACAGATACGCAGTATTTT,CAIPMYSRRGTDTQYF
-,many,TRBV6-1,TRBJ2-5,TGTGCCAGCAGTCCCCTGGCGGGGAAACCCCAAGAGACCCAGTACTTC,CASSPLAGKPQETQYF
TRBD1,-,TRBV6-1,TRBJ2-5,TGTGCCAGCAGACCAAACAGGGGGCGGGAGACCCAGTACTTC,CASRPNRGRETQYF
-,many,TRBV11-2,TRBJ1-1,TGTGCCAGCAGCTTAGGAATGGTTGGCACTGAAGCTTTCTTT,CASSLGMVGTEAFF
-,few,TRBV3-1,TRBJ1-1,TGTGCCAGCAGCCAAAAAGTTCCTATGCGGGCTTTCTTT,CASSQKVPMRAFF
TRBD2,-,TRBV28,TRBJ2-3,TGTGCCAGCCCCCCTAGCGGGAGCTCAGATACGCAGTATTTT,CASPPSGSSDTQYF
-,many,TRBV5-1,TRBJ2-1,TGCGCCAGCAGCTTGGTCGGGGAGACCTCCTACAATGAGCAGTTCTTC,CASSLVGETSYNEQFF